One and the same sample provided the 3 T cell receptor beta chains below, sequenced in a study of cytomegalovirus exposure and HLA in healthy donors. In the PCR, 60 Vbeta and 13 Jbeta primers were used. The assay was immunoSEQ multiplex PCR, and TCRdb's table has in-frame clones only and misses some. The specimen's table records 200,000 or so clones. The sequenced material came from PBMCs. These receptors were obtained from a boy younger than 18 in good health and CMV-seronegative.

The chain links TRBV28 to TRBJ2-7; 9 positions agree with TRBD1. Trimming took 5 bases from V and 6 from J; bases not matched to a gene: 11. Germline-derived CDR1 and CDR2 are MDHEN and SYDVKM. This CDR3 region has 15 residues. The CDR3 bases are TGTGCCAGCAGTAAGCCGCGACAGGGGGTTGGCGAGCAGTACTTC. This sequence encodes CASSKPRQGVGEQYF.

The chain has TRBV27 and TRBJ2-5; 13 positions match TRBD2. The CDR3 spans 14 residues. With V trimmed by 3 bases and J by 5 bases, 0 bases remained unmatched. Germline lookup yields CDR1 MNHEY and CDR2 SMNVEV (reference sequence). The CDR3 region has the DNA TGTGCCAGCAGTTTGACTAGCGGGGGGGAGACCCAGTACTTC. Amino acid sequence: CASSLTSGGETQYF.

This chain uses TRBV18 with TRBJ2-3, with TRBD1 matching 7 bases. There are 15 residues in the CDR3. From germline, CDR1 is KGHSH and CDR2 LQKENI. Losses at the gene ends were 4 bases for V and 0 bases for J; bases not matched to a gene: 4. CDR3 residues: CASSQGQPSTDTQYF. The CDR3 DNA is TGTGCCAGCTCACAGGGACAGCCCAGCACAGATACGCAGTATTTT. Full variable domain (rest looked up from reference TRBV18 and TRBJ2-3): NAGVMQNPRHLVRRRGQEARLRCSPMKGHSHVYWYRQLPEEGLKFMVYLQKENIIDESGMPKERFSAEFPKEGPSILRIQQVVRGDSAAYFCASSQGQPSTDTQYFGPGTRLTVL.